A selection of T cell receptor beta chains follows, all from one sample in a study of blood T cell repertoires in COVID-19. The method was immunoSEQ multiplex PCR; TCRdb's version includes in-frame clones alone and lacks a portion of them. Here the sample spans hundreds of thousands of clones, 70% to 90% being singletons. The sample consisted of peripheral blood. The receptor set was obtained from a man older than 75 with acute or convalescent COVID-19. CDR3s include the opening cysteine and the closing phenylalanine or tryptophan. A D gene is named only where the DNA matches it firmly. Clone size appears in some rows only: once, few, many, or a class for an expanded clone.

v_call	j_call	d_call	clone_size	cdr3_nt	cdr3_aa
TRBV29-1	TRBJ2-7	NA	NA	TGCAGCGTTACTTCCTCCTACGAGCAGTACTTC	CSVTSSYEQYF
TRBV25-1	TRBJ1-2	NA	once	TGTGCCAGCAGCCCTCGGCGGGGGAGTGGAGCGGGCTACACCTTC	CASSPRRGSGAGYTF
TRBV7-9	TRBJ1-2	NA	NA	TGTGCCAGCAGCTTCTACAGCTATGGCTACACCTTC	CASSFYSYGYTF
TRBV5-1	TRBJ2-7	NA	NA	TGCGCCAGCAGCTTGGATGGCCCTTGGGAGCAGTACTTC	CASSLDGPWEQYF
TRBV7-6	TRBJ1-1	NA	NA	TGTGCCAGCAGCTTAGCAGAGGGTTGGAACACTGAAGCTTTCTTT	CASSLAEGWNTEAFF
TRBV10-3	TRBJ2-7	NA	NA	TGTGCCATCAGGGACAGTACGGACGAGCAGTACTTC	CAIRDSTDEQYF
TRBV9	TRBJ2-7	NA	NA	TGTGCCAGCTCAAGAGACTACGAGCAGTACTTC	CASSRDYEQYF
TRBV28	TRBJ1-3	TRBD1	once	TGTGCCAGCAGTTCCCCCGGGACAGCTAAAAACACCATATATTTT	CASSSPGTAKNTIYF
TRBV2	TRBJ1-5	NA	NA	TGTGCCAGTCAAAGGGACACCAGATTAGGTCCCCAGCATTTT	CASQRDTRLGPQHF
TRBV3-1/TRBV3-2	TRBJ2-1	TRBD2	NA	TGTGCCAGCAGCCAAGGGGGAACTAGCGTATACAATGAGCAGTTCTTC	CASSQGGTSVYNEQFF
TRBV19	TRBJ2-1	TRBD2	NA	TGTGCCAGTAGTATAGGGAGTCTAGCGGTTAAAGAGCAGTTCTTC	CASSIGSLAVKEQFF
TRBV9	TRBJ1-1	TRBD1	NA	TGTGCCAGCAGCGAGCCTAAGACAGGGGATAGGACTGAAGCTTTCTTT	CASSEPKTGDRTEAFF
TRBV28	TRBJ2-7	NA	NA	TGTGCCAGCAGGACGGAATTGGGCTACTACGAGCAGTACTTC	CASRTELGYYEQYF
TRBV4-2	TRBJ2-7	NA	once	TGTGCCAGCAGCGCCTCTAGTACAGGGCCCCCCTACTACGAGCAGTACTTC	CASSASSTGPPYYEQYF
TRBV6-1	TRBJ1-2	TRBD1	NA	TGTGCCAGCACCCCAGGGGGTGGGGGCTACACCTTC	CASTPGGGGYTF
TRBV3-1/TRBV3-2	TRBJ2-7	NA	NA	TGTGCCAGCGTTAGCCTGAGCTCCTACGAGCAGTACTTC	CASVSLSSYEQYF
TRBV19	TRBJ1-1	TRBD1	NA	TGTGCCAGTAGTATTTTCCAGGGGGCCAGGGGGGACACTGAAGCTTTCTTT	CASSIFQGARGDTEAFF
TRBV18	TRBJ1-2	TRBD1	NA	TGTGCCAGCTCACCAGGGGACAGCTCCGTCTATGGCTACACCTTC	CASSPGDSSVYGYTF
TRBV7-3	TRBJ1-1	NA	NA	TGTGCCAGCAGCCTATTTGCGGCGGGAAACACTGAAGCTTTCTTT	CASSLFAAGNTEAFF
TRBV15	TRBJ2-7	NA	NA	TGTGCCACCAGCAGAGATCACAACAGGGATTACGAGCAGTACTTC	CATSRDHNRDYEQYF
TRBV10-1	TRBJ1-1	NA	NA	TGCGCCAGCAGTCTATTAATGCCGAACACTGAAGCTTTCTTT	CASSLLMPNTEAFF
TRBV6-5	TRBJ1-1	TRBD1	NA	TGTGCCAGCAGTTACGGGGACAGGAGAAACACTGAAGCTTTCTTT	CASSYGDRRNTEAFF
TRBV27	TRBJ2-7	NA	NA	TGTGCCAGCAGTTTATGGTCATCTGGGGCATACGAGCAGTACTTC	CASSLWSSGAYEQYF
TRBV2	TRBJ2-2	TRBD1	NA	TGTGCCAGCACTCGACAGGGTTCGAACACCGGGGAGCTGTTTTTT	CASTRQGSNTGELFF
TRBV5-1	TRBJ2-7	TRBD1	NA	TGCGCCAGCAGCTTATTACAGGGGGCTAGCGAGCAGTACTTC	CASSLLQGASEQYF
TRBV28	TRBJ1-1	NA	NA	TGTGCCAGCAGTTTATTCCCGGTCCTGGACACTGAAGCTTTCTTT	CASSLFPVLDTEAFF
TRBV7-8	TRBJ1-2	NA	NA	TGTGCCAGCAGCCTGCTGGACAGATCCTATGGCTACACCTTC	CASSLLDRSYGYTF